Presented here are 18 T cell receptor beta chains from one specimen sequenced in a study of OX40 agonist ivuxolimab in advanced cancers. The data were produced by immunoSEQ multiplex PCR, yet TCRdb's version contains in-frame clones alone and is incomplete. Among some 60,000 clones, around 85% were seen once, and the ten largest hold 3% to 4%. Sample: CD4+ or CD8+ T cells sorted from blood, taken in a trial of the OX40 agonist ivuxolimab. These receptors all come from an adult with an advanced solid tumor such as melanoma, head and neck, liver or kidney cancer.

This clone appeared once. The chain has TRBV7-3 and TRBJ2-1; TRBD2 aligns across 13 bases. V gave up 4 bases and J gave up 5 bases; unmatched junction bases: 8. There are 17 residues in the CDR3. CDR1 and CDR2 from the germline V gene are SGHTA and FQGTGA. In DNA form, the CDR3 reads TGTGCCAGCAGCTCCTCAATACTAGCGGGGGGGCACAATGAGCAGTTCTTC. It is translated as CASSSSILAGGHNEQFF.

In its sample, this clone was seen once. The chain uses TRBV9 and TRBJ1-1; the D gene is possibly TRBD1 (5 bases). CDR1 and CDR2 (germline): SGDLS, YYNGEE. This CDR3 region has 13 residues. V dropped 4 bases and J dropped 7 bases, with 14 bases sitting between them. The CDR3 spells CASSPGPPGEAFF. The CDR3 DNA reads TGTGCCAGCAGCCCGGGGCCACCCGGTGAAGCTTTCTTT.

This rearrangement joins TRBV9 to TRBJ1-3; D is unresolved. Trimming cost V 1 base and J 4 bases, with 12 bases left between them. Per the germline V gene, CDR1 is SGDLS and CDR2 is YYNGEE. This CDR3 region has 15 residues. The CDR3 coding sequence is TGTGCCAGCAGCGTAACTGAAGGCATGGGAAACACCATATATTTT. As protein: CASSVTEGMGNTIYF.

V and J are TRBV11-2 and TRBJ2-3, with 7 nucleotides matching TRBD2. The CDR3 contains 16 residues. After removal of 5 bases from V and 5 bases from J, the junction contained 13 bases not matched to a gene. Germline V gene sequence: CDR1 SGHAT, CDR2 FQNNGV. CDR3 nucleotides: TGTGCCAGCAGCCCCCCGCGGAGCGGGGAGGGAGATACGCAGTATTTT. Its translation is CASSPPRSGEGDTQYF.

The chain uses TRBV29-1 and TRBJ2-1; 13 bases are a match to TRBD2. The J segment lost 10 bases and the V segment lost 6 bases, leaving 9 bases of the junction unmatched. This CDR3 has 14 amino acids. Germline assignment: CDR1 SQVTM and CDR2 ANQGSEA. The CDR3 nucleotides are TGCAGCGTAGCCGGGACTAGCGGGGCTCCGGAGCAGTTCTTC. It encodes CSVAGTSGAPEQFF.

This chain joins TRBV19 and TRBJ2-5; TRBD2 is a possible D gene (5 bases). Trimming pared 7 bases from V and 6 bases from J, leaving 15 bases between. Germline-derived CDR1 and CDR2 are LNHDA and SQIVND (reference sequence). CDR3 size: 13 residues. CDR3 nucleotides: TGTGCCAGTACCCCAACCGGGGATAAGACCCAGTACTTC. Encoded protein: CASTPTGDKTQYF.

This rearrangement joins TRBV5-1 to TRBJ2-3; no reliable D call. This CDR3 contains 11 residues. Germline V gene data show CDR1 as SGHRS and CDR2 as YFSETQ. The V end lost 1 base, the J end lost 5 bases, and 2 bases lay between the germline ends. CDR3 residues: CASSLKDTQYF. The CDR3 DNA reads TGCGCCAGCAGCTTGAAAGATACGCAGTATTTT. The whole variable domain, filled in from reference TRBV5-1 and TRBJ2-3, reads KAGVTQTPRYLIKTRGQQVTLSCSPISGHRSVSWYQQTPGQGLQFLFEYFSETQRNKGNFPGRFSGRQFSNSRSEMNVSTLELGDSALYLCASSLKDTQYFGPGTRLTVL.

This chain links TRBV6-1 with TRBJ2-7, with a possible D match to TRBD2 (5 bases). The CDR3 length is 11 residues. V lost 8 bases and J lost 3, with 8 bases in between. Looked up from germline, CDR1 is MNHNS and CDR2 is SASEGT. The CDR3 region is CASAGVYEQYF. The CDR3 region has the DNA TGTGCCAGCGCCGGGGTCTACGAGCAGTACTTC.

This chain connects TRBV9 to TRBJ2-6; tentatively, D is TRBD1 (6 bases). The CDR3 length is 15 residues. V lost 4 bases and J 2 bases, leaving 10 bases between the germline ends. Germline assignment: CDR1 SGDLS and CDR2 YYNGEE. The DNA of the CDR3 is TGTGCCAGCAGCCTCCCAGGGGCTGGGGCCAACGTCCTGACTTTC. This codes for CASSLPGAGANVLTF.

The J gene is TRBJ2-1, the V gene TRBV7-6; TRBD1 matches at 11 bases. The CDR3 has 14 residues. V shed 4 bases, J shed 7 bases, and the junction held 3 bases outside the gene matches. CDR1 is SGHVS and CDR2 is FNYEAQ in the germline V gene. CDR3 loop: CASSWDRGRNEQFF. The CDR3 DNA follows: TGTGCCAGCAGCTGGGACAGGGGGAGGAATGAGCAGTTCTTC.

J is TRBJ1-1 and V is TRBV9; no reliable D call. Germline loops: CDR1 SGDLS, CDR2 YYNGEE. CDR3 length: 15 amino acids. The V end lost 0 bases, the J end lost 7 bases, and 16 bases lay between the germline ends. The CDR3 nucleotides read TGTGCCAGCAGCGTAGAGGCCACCCGGGGAGGTGAAGCTTTCTTT. Its translation is CASSVEATRGGEAFF.

The chain is built from TRBV29-1 and TRBJ2-5; a weak D match, TRBD1 (6 bases). The germline V gene encodes CDR1 SQVTM and CDR2 ANQGSEA. Trimming pared 6 bases from V and 4 bases from J, leaving 15 bases between. This CDR3 spans 13 amino acids. The CDR3 sequence is CSVGAHPGETQYF. CDR3 sequence (DNA): TGCAGCGTGGGGGCCCACCCGGGAGAGACCCAGTACTTC.

V gene TRBV6-6 combines with J gene TRBJ2-3; D possibly corresponds to TRBD2 (5 bases). CDR3 size: 14 residues. V lost 11 bases to trimming and J lost 2 bases, with 17 bases between them. CDR1 is MNHNY, CDR2 SVGAGI, per germline (reference sequence). The CDR3 spells CASRLGGPTDTQYF. CDR3 DNA: TGTGCCTCCCGTCTGGGCGGGCCCACAGATACGCAGTATTTT.

The genes are TRBV9 and TRBJ1-4; tentative D call: TRBD1 (6 bases). The CDR3 runs to 16 residues. Germline values: CDR1 SGDLS, CDR2 YYNGEE. V was clipped by 2 bases and J by 0 bases, with 11 bases between them. The CDR3 sequence is CASSVGGGATNEKLFF. The CDR3 nucleotides are TGTGCCAGCAGCGTCGGGGGGGGCGCAACTAATGAAAAACTGTTTTTT.

J is TRBJ1-2 and V is TRBV20-1; no clear D gene. CDR1 is DFQATT and CDR2 is SNEGSKA in the germline V gene (reference sequence). V was trimmed by 8 bases and J by 6 bases, leaving 10 bases between them. The CDR3 is 10 residues long. The DNA for the CDR3 is TGCAGTACATACTGGGATGGCTACACCTTC. Translation gives CSTYWDGYTF.

The CDR3 spells CASSSSLHSEAFF. CDR3 in DNA: TGTGCCAGCTCAAGTTCCCTTCACAGTGAAGCTTTCTTT. The chain links TRBV7-2 to TRBJ1-1; D remains unclear. Germline assignment: CDR1 SGHTA and CDR2 FQGNSA. Trimming removed 8 bases at V and 7 bases at J, with 17 bases between. This CDR3 comprises 13 residues.

This chain uses TRBV9 with TRBJ2-3; 10 bases line up with TRBD2. The CDR3 covers 14 residues. Trimming took 5 bases from V and 4 from J; bases not matched to a gene: 4. In germline, CDR1 is SGDLS, CDR2 YYNGEE. The CDR3: CASRPGLAADTQYF. CDR3 nucleotide sequence: TGTGCCAGCAGACCCGGACTAGCGGCAGATACGCAGTATTTT.

The chain has TRBV29-1 and TRBJ1-2; no firm D call. CDR1 and CDR2 from the germline V gene are SQVTM and ANQGSEA. The germline V and J ends were trimmed by 1 base and 0 bases, with 12 bases remaining between them. The CDR3 contains 15 residues. The CDR3: CSVEAQRHTNYGYTF. The CDR3 nucleotides read TGCAGCGTTGAAGCACAGAGACACACTAACTATGGCTACACCTTC.